This T cell receptor (beta chain) originates from a study of T cells after yellow fever vaccination. The study, taken as a whole, reports: Of the clonotypes, a small share occurred in both CD4 and CD8 compartments. Peaking faster, on day 5 versus 15, the secondary response was nonetheless weaker. Most clones from primary vaccination were detected again post-booster (approximately 96% CD4, about 88% CD8).

A word on this clonotype: Its antigen is undetermined.

As TCR cDNA was made by 5'RACE template switching, a universal primer site and UMIs were added. MiXCR, run by TCRdb on the 5' RACE reads, gives a single entry per CDR3 protein. Among fewer than 450,000 distinct CDR3 sequences listed, 11% were seen once. The sequenced sample was PBMCs, obtained on the day of the first yellow fever vaccination. The TCR comes from a man aged 18 to 29 who received the YFV17D yellow fever vaccine.

The DNA of the CDR3 is TGTGCCAGCAGTTGGGGACCTGGAAACACCATATATTTT. The encoded protein is CASSWGPGNTIYF. J is TRBJ1-3 and V is TRBV12-3 or TRBV12-4, with a possible D match to TRBD1 (5 bases). The CDR3 consists of 13 residues. The V end lost 4 bases, the J end lost 2 bases, and 6 bases lay between the germline ends.